The clone carrying this T cell receptor beta chain was recorded only once. What it binds is unknown. This entry is derived from a study of cytomegalovirus exposure and HLA in healthy donors. Study-wide context: The approximately 120 validation repertoires, a later analysis reported, used the same platform as the approximately 700 first-cohort repertoires. General study points: Clusters of TCRs from the first cohort tended to co-occur in the 130 or so validation repertoires (as a later analysis found). As confirmed in vitro, a few CMV-associated chains were specific for CMV antigens.

V gave up 0 bases and J gave up 3 bases, with 6 bases separating them. There are 12 residues in the CDR3. Per germline, CDR1 GTSNPN and CDR2 SVGIG (reference sequence). Among the 90 to 150 subjects of the validation cohort, separate from the approximately 700-subject first cohort, were the donors. Measured with immunoSEQ multiplex PCR; TCRdb has only the in-frame clones, and not every one. Of approximately 200,000 clones in the sample, about 89% were seen once. The genes are TRBV30 and TRBJ2-7; D gene ambiguous. The sequence derives from a woman aged 18 to 35 in good health and CMV-seronegative. The sample consisted of PBMCs. CDR3 DNA: TGTGCCTGGAGTGTAGAGTACTACGAGCAGTACTTC. Protein sequence: CAWSVEYYEQYF.